This T cell receptor (beta chain) was sequenced in a study of OX40 agonist ivuxolimab in advanced cancers. For the study at large: With a range of roughly 20 to 85, age averaged approximately 54 years, and about 82% were male. Overall study findings and caveats: Those patients achieving a partial response at 0.1-3.0 mg/kg showed among the lowest clonal expansion. Expanded clones belonging to CD8+ T cells outnumbered, on average, those of CD4+.

The timepoints at which blood was sampled were baseline, cycle 4 day 1, and cycle 7 day 1. CDR1 and CDR2 (germline): MNHNY, SVGAGI (reference sequence). Trimming cost V 2 bases and J 7 bases, with 9 bases left between them. The CDR3 is made up of 13 amino acids. With regard to this clone: Antigen unknown.

The protocol was immunoSEQ multiplex PCR, while the TCRdb copy is restricted to in-frame clones and leaves out a portion. In the table there are about 46,000 clones, around 84% of which are singletons. The source material was CD4+ or CD8+ T cells sorted from blood, sampled in a trial of the OX40 agonist ivuxolimab. The sequence derives from an adult with an advanced solid tumor such as melanoma, head and neck, liver or kidney cancer. This rearrangement joins TRBV6-6 to TRBJ2-1; D may be TRBD2 (5 bases). Written as DNA, the CDR3 is TGTGCCAGCAGTTACGGGCCGGGGAATGAGCAGTTCTTC. This encodes CASSYGPGNEQFF.